This T cell receptor (beta chain) is from a study of cytomegalovirus exposure and HLA in healthy donors. Study findings and constraints: Excluded: some indistinguishable V segments such as TRBV6-2 and TRBV6-3.

To note about this clone: Its antigen is not identified.

Germline CDR1 reads MNHEY; CDR2 reads SVGAGI. The CDR3 is 12 amino acids. With V trimmed by 6 bases and J by 8 bases, 5 bases remained unmatched. The PCR was carried out with 60 Vbeta primers and 13 Jbeta primers. Method: immunoSEQ multiplex PCR; TCRdb's copy keeps in-frame clones and lacks some. This repertoire shows 160,000 or so clones, 75% to 85% found once; its top ten account for 13%. Specimen: PBMCs. The rearrangement links TRBV6-5 to TRBJ2-3, with 7 bases that match TRBD1. The sequence derives from a woman in her fifties or sixties in good health and CMV-seronegative. CDR3 sequence (DNA): TGTGCCAGCAGGACTTCAGGGGGTACGCAGTATTTT. This translates into CASRTSGGTQYF.